Below are 8 T cell receptor beta chains sequenced from a single sample in a study of blood T cell repertoires in COVID-19. Clones were sequenced by immunoSEQ multiplex PCR, and TCRdb holds only the in-frame ones, with some missing. The top ten hold over 7% of the sample, which has 220,000 or so clones, 80% to 85% seen once. Sequences were obtained from peripheral blood. Source of these receptors: an elderly woman with COVID-19, enrolled during active disease.

CDR3 DNA: TGTGCCAGCAGCGAGCTGGGACTAGCGGGCACAGATACGCAGTATTTT. It specifies CASSELGLAGTDTQYF. The chain employs TRBV3-1 (or the pseudogene TRBV3-2) and TRBJ2-3, with 11 bases that match TRBD2. This CDR3 is built from 16 residues. The V segment lost 5 bases and the J segment 1 base; nucleotides outside the gene matches: 5. CDR1 and CDR2 from the germline V gene are LGHDT and YNNKEL (reference sequence).

This chain links TRBV9 with TRBJ2-3, with 9 positions matching TRBD2. Trimming cost V 2 bases and J 8 bases; bases outside gene matches: 3. Germline lookup yields CDR1 SGDLS and CDR2 YYNGEE. The CDR3 is made up of 13 amino acids. The CDR3 region has the DNA TGTGCCAGCAGCGTTAGCGGGGGCCTTACGCAGTATTTT. Protein sequence: CASSVSGGLTQYF.

As concerns this clone: One end of the junction fails to match germline, which may point to a read error. The gene calls are TRBV7-7 and TRBJ2-3; 8 bases map to TRBD2. This CDR3 is 14 amino acids long. Per germline, CDR1 SSHAT and CDR2 FNYEAQ (reference sequence). This CDR3 reads CASSSSGRADTQYF. DNA for the CDR3: TGTGCTAGCAGCTCGAGCGGGAGAGCAGATACGCAGTATTTT.

V gene TRBV10-3 combines with J gene TRBJ2-1, with 12 bases identical to TRBD1. V shed 3 bases, J shed 5 bases, and the junction held 8 bases outside the gene matches. The CDR3 contains 17 residues. The germline gives CDR1 ENHRY, CDR2 SYGVKD. The CDR3, as DNA: TGTGCCATCAGTGATTCTCCCGGGACAGGGGGCCACAATGAGCAGTTCTTC. Residues: CAISDSPGTGGHNEQFF.

The chain employs TRBV2 and TRBJ2-7; TRBD2 matches 9 bases. The CDR3 has 13 amino acids. Germline loops: CDR1 SNHLY, CDR2 FYNNEI. Germline trimming cut 11 bases from V and 4 bases from J; bases unmatched to any gene: 9. CDR3 residues: CAGTSRRMYEQYF. The CDR3 DNA is TGTGCCGGGACTAGCCGGAGAATGTACGAGCAGTACTTC.

The chain joins TRBV27 to TRBJ2-1; 10 positions agree with TRBD2. Germline V lookup: CDR1 MNHEY, CDR2 SMNVEV (reference sequence). The CDR3 is 15 amino acids. The J segment lost 6 bases and the V segment lost 5 bases, leaving 7 bases of the junction unmatched. As DNA, the CDR3 is TGTGCCAGCAGTAGCGGGAGGGCCGGAATCAATGAGCAGTTCTTC. This codes for CASSSGRAGINEQFF.

This clone was seen once. This chain joins TRBV19 and TRBJ2-1; the match to TRBD2 covers 9 bases. V trimming: 4 bases; J trimming: 7 bases; junction bases outside the gene matches: 11. CDR1 is LNHDA, CDR2 SQIVND, per germline (reference sequence). The CDR3 is made up of 16 amino acids. CDR3 region: CASSTAPGLAANEQFF. CDR3 in DNA: TGTGCCAGTAGTACCGCCCCGGGACTAGCAGCGAATGAGCAGTTCTTC.

This sequence joins TRBV28 and TRBJ2-1; a possible D gene is TRBD2 (6 bases). CDR1 is MDHEN, CDR2 SYDVKM, per germline. The CDR3 extends over 14 amino acids. V shed 6 bases and J shed 9 bases, with 18 bases lying between them. The CDR3 here is CASSLAGGPGEQFF. The CDR3 nucleotides are TGTGCCAGCAGCCTGGCCGGAGGGCCAGGTGAGCAGTTCTTC.